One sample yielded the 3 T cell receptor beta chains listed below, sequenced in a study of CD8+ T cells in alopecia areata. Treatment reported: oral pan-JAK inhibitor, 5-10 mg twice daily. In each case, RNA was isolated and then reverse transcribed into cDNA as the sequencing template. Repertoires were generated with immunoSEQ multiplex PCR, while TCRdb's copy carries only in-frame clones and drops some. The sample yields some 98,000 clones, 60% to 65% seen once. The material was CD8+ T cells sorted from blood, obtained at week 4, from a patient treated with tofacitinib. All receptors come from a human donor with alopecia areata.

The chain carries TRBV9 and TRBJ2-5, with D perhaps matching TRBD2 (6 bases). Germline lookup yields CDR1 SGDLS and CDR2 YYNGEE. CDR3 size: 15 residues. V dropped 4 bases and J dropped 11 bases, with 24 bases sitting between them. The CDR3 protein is CASSSGGAARDPQYF. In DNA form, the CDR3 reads TGTGCCAGCAGCTCAGGAGGGGCAGCCAGAGACCCACAGTACTTC. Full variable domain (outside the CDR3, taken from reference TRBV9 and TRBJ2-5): DSGVTQTPKHLITATGQRVTLRCSPRSGDLSVYWYQQSLDQGLQFLIQYYNGEERAKGNILERFSAQQFPDLHSELNLSSLELGDSALYFCASSSGGAARDPQYFGPGTRLLVL.

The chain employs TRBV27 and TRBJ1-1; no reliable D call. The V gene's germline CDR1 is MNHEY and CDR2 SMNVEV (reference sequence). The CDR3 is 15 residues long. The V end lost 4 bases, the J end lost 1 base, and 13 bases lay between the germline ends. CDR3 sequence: CASSWDADSNTEAFF. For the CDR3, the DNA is TGTGCCAGCAGTTGGGATGCAGACTCGAACACTGAAGCTTTCTTT.

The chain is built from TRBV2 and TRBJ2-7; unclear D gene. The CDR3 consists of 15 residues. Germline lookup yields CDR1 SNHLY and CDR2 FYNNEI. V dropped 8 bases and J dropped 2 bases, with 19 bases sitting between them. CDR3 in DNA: TGTGCCAGCCAAGAAAGGCGAGCTATTGCCTACGAGCAGTACTTC. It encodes CASQERRAIAYEQYF.